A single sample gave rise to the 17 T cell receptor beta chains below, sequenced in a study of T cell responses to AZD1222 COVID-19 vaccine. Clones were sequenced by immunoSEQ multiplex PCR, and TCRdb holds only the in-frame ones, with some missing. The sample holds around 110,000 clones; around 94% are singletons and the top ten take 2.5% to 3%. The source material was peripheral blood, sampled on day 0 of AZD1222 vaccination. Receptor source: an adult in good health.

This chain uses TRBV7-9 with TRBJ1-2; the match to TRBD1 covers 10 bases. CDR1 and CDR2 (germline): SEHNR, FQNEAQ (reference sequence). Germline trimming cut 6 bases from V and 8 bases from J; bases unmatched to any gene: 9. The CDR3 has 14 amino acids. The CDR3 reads CASSPGTGVSGYTF. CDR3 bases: TGTGCCAGCAGTCCCGGGACAGGGGTGAGCGGCTACACCTTC.

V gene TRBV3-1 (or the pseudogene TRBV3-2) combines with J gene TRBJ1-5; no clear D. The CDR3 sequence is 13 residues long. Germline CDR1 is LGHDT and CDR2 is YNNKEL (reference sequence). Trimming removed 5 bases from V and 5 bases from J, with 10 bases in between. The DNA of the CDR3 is TGTGCCAGCAGCTATCACAGAGATCAGCCCCAGCATTTT. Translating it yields CASSYHRDQPQHF.

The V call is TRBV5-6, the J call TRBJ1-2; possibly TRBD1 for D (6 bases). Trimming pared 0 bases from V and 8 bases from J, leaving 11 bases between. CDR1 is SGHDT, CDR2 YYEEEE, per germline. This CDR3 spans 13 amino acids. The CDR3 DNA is TGTGCCAGCAGCTTGGGCAGGGGTCCCGGCTACACCTTC. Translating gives CASSLGRGPGYTF.

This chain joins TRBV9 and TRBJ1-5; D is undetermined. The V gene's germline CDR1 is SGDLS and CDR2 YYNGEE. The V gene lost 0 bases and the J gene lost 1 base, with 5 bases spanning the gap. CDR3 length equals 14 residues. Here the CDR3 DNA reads TGTGCCAGCAGCGTAGGGGTAAGCAATCAGCCCCAGCATTTT. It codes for CASSVGVSNQPQHF.

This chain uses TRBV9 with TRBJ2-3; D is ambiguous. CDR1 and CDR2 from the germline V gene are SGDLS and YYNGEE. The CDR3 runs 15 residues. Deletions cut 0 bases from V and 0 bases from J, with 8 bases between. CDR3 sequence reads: CASSVGVGSTDTQYF. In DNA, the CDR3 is TGTGCCAGCAGCGTAGGGGTGGGTAGCACAGATACGCAGTATTTT.

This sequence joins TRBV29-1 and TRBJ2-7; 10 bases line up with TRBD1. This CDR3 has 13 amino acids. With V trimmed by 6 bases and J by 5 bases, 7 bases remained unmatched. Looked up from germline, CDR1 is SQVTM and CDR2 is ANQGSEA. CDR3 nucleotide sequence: TGCAGCGTGCGACAGGGGGCAACTGACGAGCAGTACTTC. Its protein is CSVRQGATDEQYF.

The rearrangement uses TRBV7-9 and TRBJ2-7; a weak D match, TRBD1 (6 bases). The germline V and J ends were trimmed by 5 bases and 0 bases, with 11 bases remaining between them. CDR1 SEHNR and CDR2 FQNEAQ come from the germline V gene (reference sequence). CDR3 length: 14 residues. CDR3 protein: CASSPRDTSYEQYF. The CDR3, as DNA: TGTGCCAGCAGCCCTAGGGACACCTCCTACGAGCAGTACTTC.

CDR3 coding DNA: TGCGCCAGCATCCCGGACAGGGGCTATGGCTACACCTTC. Residues: CASIPDRGYGYTF. This chain uses TRBV10-2 with TRBJ1-2, with 9 bases identical to TRBD1. V shed 7 bases, J shed 4 bases, and the junction held 4 bases outside the gene matches. The V gene's germline CDR1 is WSHSY and CDR2 SAAADI. The CDR3 runs 13 residues.

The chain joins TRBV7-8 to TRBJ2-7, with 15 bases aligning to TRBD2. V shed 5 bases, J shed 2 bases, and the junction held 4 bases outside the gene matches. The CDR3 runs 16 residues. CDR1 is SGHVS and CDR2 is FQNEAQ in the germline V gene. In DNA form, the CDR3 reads TGTGCCAGCAGCAGGACTAGCGGGAGGGTTCCCTACGAGCAGTACTTC. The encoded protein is CASSRTSGRVPYEQYF.

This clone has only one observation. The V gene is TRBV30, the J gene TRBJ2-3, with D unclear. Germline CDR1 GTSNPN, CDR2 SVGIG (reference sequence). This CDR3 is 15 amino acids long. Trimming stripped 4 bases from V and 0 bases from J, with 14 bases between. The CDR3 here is CAWNPATTSTDTQYF. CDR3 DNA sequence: TGTGCCTGGAACCCCGCCACGACTAGCACAGATACGCAGTATTTT.

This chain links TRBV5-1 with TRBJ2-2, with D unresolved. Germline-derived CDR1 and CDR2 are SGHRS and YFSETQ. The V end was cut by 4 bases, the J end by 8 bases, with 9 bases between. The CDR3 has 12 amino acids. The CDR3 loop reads CASSPLKGELFF. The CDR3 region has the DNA TGCGCCAGCAGCCCCTTAAAGGGGGAGCTGTTTTTT.

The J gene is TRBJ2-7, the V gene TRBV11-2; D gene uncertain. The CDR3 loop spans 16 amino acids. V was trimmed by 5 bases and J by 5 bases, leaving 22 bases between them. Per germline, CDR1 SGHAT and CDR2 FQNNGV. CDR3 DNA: TGTGCCAGCAGCCCCACTCCGGACGGATCTAAAGACGAGCAGTACTTC. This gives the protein CASSPTPDGSKDEQYF.

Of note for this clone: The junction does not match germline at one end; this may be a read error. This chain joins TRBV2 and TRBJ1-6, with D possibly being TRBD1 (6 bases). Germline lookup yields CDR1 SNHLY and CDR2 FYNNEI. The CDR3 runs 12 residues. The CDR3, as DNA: TGTGCCAGCAGGGAAGGGGGTTCACCCCTCCACTTT. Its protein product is CASREGGSPLHF.

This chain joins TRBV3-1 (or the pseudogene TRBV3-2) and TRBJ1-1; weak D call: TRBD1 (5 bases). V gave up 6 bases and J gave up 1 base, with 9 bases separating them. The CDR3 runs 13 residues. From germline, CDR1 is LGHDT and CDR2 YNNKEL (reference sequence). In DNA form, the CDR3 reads TGTGCCAGCAGTCTTACAGGGAACACTGAAGCTTTCTTT. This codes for CASSLTGNTEAFF.

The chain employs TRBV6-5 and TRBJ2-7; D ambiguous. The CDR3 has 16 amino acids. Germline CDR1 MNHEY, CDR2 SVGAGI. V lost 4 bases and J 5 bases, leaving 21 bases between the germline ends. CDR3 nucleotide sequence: TGTGCCAGCAGTTGGTCCGGTAGAAAGGGATGGCACGAGCAGTACTTC. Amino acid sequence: CASSWSGRKGWHEQYF.

Written as DNA, the CDR3 is TGTGCCAGCAGATCAGGGACAGGGAATCGCTACACCTTC. Protein product: CASRSGTGNRYTF. The V call is TRBV28, the J call TRBJ1-2; TRBD1 agrees at 9 bases. The CDR3 runs 13 residues. The V gene end was trimmed by 6 bases and the J gene end by 9 bases; junction bases not matched to a gene: 8. The germline gives CDR1 MDHEN, CDR2 SYDVKM.

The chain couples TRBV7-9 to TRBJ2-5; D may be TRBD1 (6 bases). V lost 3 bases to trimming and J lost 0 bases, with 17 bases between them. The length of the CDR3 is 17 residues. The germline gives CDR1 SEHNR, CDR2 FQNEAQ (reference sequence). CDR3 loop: CASSFLRDIWYQETQYF. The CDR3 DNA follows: TGTGCCAGCAGCTTTCTCCGGGACATCTGGTACCAAGAGACCCAGTACTTC.